The rows below give T cell receptor beta chains drawn from one sample of a study of blood T cell repertoires in COVID-19. Sequencing was performed with immunoSEQ multiplex PCR; in TCRdb, only in-frame clones are kept and a portion is missing. The repertoire includes about 45,000 clones, 87% of them detected once, and around 10% sits in the top ten. The sample comprised peripheral blood. All receptors derive from a woman of 80 years or more with active COVID-19. Both conserved end residues are part of each CDR3. The D gene is left open where the match is weak. Clone size is stated in some rows and not others, as once, few, many or a class when expanded.

d_call,clone_size,cdr3_length,v_call,j_call,cdr3_nt,cdr3_aa
.,.,15,TRBV6-2/TRBV6-3,TRBJ1-5,TGTGCCAGCAGTCGCCGAGGAGCACCCTATCAGCCCCAGCATTTT,CASSRRGAPYQPQHF
.,.,17,TRBV7-2,TRBJ2-6,TGTGCCAGCAGCTCACTAGGGCTGGAGTCTGGGGCCAACGTCCTGACTTTC,CASSSLGLESGANVLTF
.,.,15,TRBV29-1,TRBJ1-1,TGCAGCGTTGTCCTTTTTGGGGCATTGAACACTGAAGCTTTCTTT,CSVVLFGALNTEAFF
.,.,14,TRBV2,TRBJ2-1,TGTGCCATCGTCCCGGGACTCTCTTACAATGAGCAGTTCTTC,CAIVPGLSYNEQFF
.,few,14,TRBV7-2,TRBJ2-5,TGTGCCAGCAGTAACGTCAGGGGTGGAGAGACCCAGTACTTC,CASSNVRGGETQYF
.,.,15,TRBV11-1,TRBJ2-7,TGTGCCAGCAGCTCCCCGGGTGGGGGGTCCTACGAGCAGTACTTC,CASSSPGGGSYEQYF
TRBD1,.,15,TRBV20-1,TRBJ2-1,TGCAGTGCTAGTACCTCCGGGACAGGGGTCAATGAGCAGTTCTTC,CSASTSGTGVNEQFF
TRBD1,.,13,TRBV4-3,TRBJ2-1,TGCGCCAGCAGCCAAGATACAGGGGGCGAGCAGTTCTTC,CASSQDTGGEQFF
TRBD1,.,14,TRBV18,TRBJ2-7,TGTGCCAGCTCACCAACAGGGGAGCCCTACGAGCAGTACTTC,CASSPTGEPYEQYF
.,.,14,TRBV19,TRBJ1-1,TGTGCCAGTAGTTTAACAGGGTTAAACACTGAAGCTTTCTTT,CASSLTGLNTEAFF
TRBD2,.,14,TRBV14,TRBJ2-1,TGTGCCAGCAGCCGAGGACTAGCGGAAAATGAGCAGTTCTTC,CASSRGLAENEQFF
TRBD2,.,13,TRBV7-9,TRBJ2-7,TGTGCCAGCAGCCGCGGGGGGCCCTACGAGCAGTACTTC,CASSRGGPYEQYF
TRBD1,.,14,TRBV3-1/TRBV3-2,TRBJ1-2,TGTGCCAGCAGCCAACCTAGGACAGGGCCTGGCTACACCTTC,CASSQPRTGPGYTF
TRBD1,.,16,TRBV2,TRBJ1-2,TGTGCCAGGACGCTCGGGTGGGGACAGGGAAACTATGGCTACACCTTC,CARTLGWGQGNYGYTF
.,.,13,TRBV7-8,TRBJ1-1,TGTGCCAGCAGCCGACAGTTGAACACTGAAGCTTTCTTT,CASSRQLNTEAFF
TRBD2,.,15,TRBV6-5,TRBJ2-1,TGTGCCAGCAAGGAGCGGGGGGCCCTCTACAATGAGCAGTTCTTC,CASKERGALYNEQFF
.,.,14,TRBV19,TRBJ1-6,TGTGCCAGTAGTATGCGGGATTATAATTCACCCCTCCACTTT,CASSMRDYNSPLHF
.,.,16,TRBV6-6,TRBJ1-5,TGTGCCAGCAGTTATTTGCTCGGGATTTCCAATCAGCCCCAGCATTTT,CASSYLLGISNQPQHF
TRBD1,.,13,TRBV5-4,TRBJ1-2,TGTGCCAGCAGGCTAACAGGGGGCGGTGGCTACACCTTC,CASRLTGGGGYTF
TRBD1,.,14,TRBV30,TRBJ1-6,TGTGCCTGGAGTTATAACAGGGGGGAATCACCCCTCCACTTT,CAWSYNRGESPLHF
TRBD2,.,16,TRBV7-9,TRBJ2-1,TGTGCCAGCAGCTCCCTGCGGGGGACCTCCTACAATGAGCAGTTCTTC,CASSSLRGTSYNEQFF
.,.,15,TRBV7-2,TRBJ2-1,TGTGCCAGCAGCTTAGTCGCGGACTCCTACAATGAGCAGTTCTTC,CASSLVADSYNEQFF
TRBD1,.,16,TRBV5-1,TRBJ2-5,TGCGCCAGCAGCTTGGGGACAGGGCGCGTTCAAGAGACCCAGTACTTC,CASSLGTGRVQETQYF
.,.,14,TRBV7-9,TRBJ2-5,TGTGCCAGCAGCTTATATAGGGGGCAAGAGACCCAGTACTTC,CASSLYRGQETQYF
.,.,14,TRBV9,TRBJ2-3,TGTGCCAGCAGCGTAGATAGCCTCACAGATACGCAGTATTTT,CASSVDSLTDTQYF
.,.,14,TRBV13,TRBJ2-5,TGTGCCAGCAGCTTACGGGACTTCGCAGAGACCCAGTACTTC,CASSLRDFAETQYF
.,.,19,TRBV28,TRBJ2-6,TGTGCCAGCAGTCCCCCCCCGCGACAGGTACATTCTGGGGCCAACGTCCTGACTTTC,CASSPPPRQVHSGANVLTF
TRBD2,.,15,TRBV5-4,TRBJ2-5,TGTGCCAGCAGCTTCCATAGCGGGGCAGGAGAGACCCAGTACTTC,CASSFHSGAGETQYF
TRBD1,once,19,TRBV28,TRBJ1-4,TGTGCCAGCACCCTAGGAGGGGGGACAGGGATTTACTCTAATGAAAAACTGTTTTTT,CASTLGGGTGIYSNEKLFF
TRBD1,few,14,TRBV2,TRBJ2-1,TGTGCCAGCACAGACGGACAGGGGTTTAATGAGCAGTTCTTC,CASTDGQGFNEQFF
.,.,13,TRBV5-6,TRBJ1-2,TGTGCCAGCAGCCGGAACAGGGCCTGGGGCTACACCTTC,CASSRNRAWGYTF
.,.,13,TRBV10-3,TRBJ2-7,TGTGCCATCAGCCGGGATGGTGTCGGTGAGCAGTACTTC,CAISRDGVGEQYF
.,.,13,TRBV10-2,TRBJ1-1,TGCGCCAGTAGAGTGGGGGGTCCGGGGATAGCTTTCTTT,CASRVGGPGIAFF
TRBD2,.,15,TRBV4-3,TRBJ2-1,TGCGCCAGCAGCCGACTAGCGGGGGTTTACAATGAGCAGTTCTTC,CASSRLAGVYNEQFF
TRBD1,.,14,TRBV5-5,TRBJ2-5,TGTGCCAGCAGCGGGGGAAGGGGGCTAGAGACCCAGTACTTC,CASSGGRGLETQYF
TRBD1,.,17,TRBV4-1,TRBJ2-5,TGCGCCAGCAGCCAAGTGGGGGTGAACAGGGGCCGGGAGACCCAGTACTTC,CASSQVGVNRGRETQYF
TRBD1,.,15,TRBV28,TRBJ1-2,TGTGCCAGCAAAGAGGGACCGGGACAGCAGGATGTCTACACCTTC,CASKEGPGQQDVYTF
.,.,16,TRBV5-8,TRBJ2-2,TGTGCCAGCAGCTTCGTGGCGGTCTCGAACACCGGGGAGCTGTTTTTT,CASSFVAVSNTGELFF
.,.,17,TRBV21-1,TRBJ2-2,TGTGCCAGCAGCAAAGATTGTGAAGGGGGCGATGCCGGGGAGCTGTTTTTT,CASSKDCEGGDAGELFF
.,.,16,TRBV6-1,TRBJ2-5,TGTGCCAGCAGTGCCCAGTTCGGACAGATACAAGAGACCCAGTACTTC,CASSAQFGQIQETQYF
TRBD1,.,13,TRBV7-9,TRBJ1-2,TGTGCCAGCAGTCACACAGGGGGCTTAGGCTACACCTTC,CASSHTGGLGYTF
.,.,16,TRBV7-2,TRBJ1-4,TGTGCCAGCAGCTTATCGGGGGGGGCAACTAATGAAAAACTGTTTTTT,CASSLSGGATNEKLFF
TRBD1,.,14,TRBV5-6,TRBJ2-5,TGTGCCAGCAGCGGGACAGGGGTGGGAGAGACCCAGTACTTC,CASSGTGVGETQYF
TRBD2,.,16,TRBV5-1,TRBJ2-1,TGCGCCAGCAGCCCGGAGCGGGGGAGCTCCTACAATGAGCAGTTCTTC,CASSPERGSSYNEQFF